A single sample gave rise to the 4 T cell receptor beta chains below, sequenced in a study of T cells after yellow fever vaccination. A single record per CDR3 protein comes from TCRdb applying MiXCR to the 5' RACE reads. Seen here are a few hundred thousand distinct CDR3 sequences, 17% observed once, and the top ten hold around 15%. The starting material was PBMCs, obtained more than 4 days after the first yellow fever vaccination. All receptors come from a man between 18 and 35 years old who received the YFV17D yellow fever vaccine.

This clonotype was observed at least ten times. This chain joins TRBV5-4 and TRBJ1-3; D might be TRBD1 (6 bases). This CDR3 spans 14 amino acids. Trimming left V 4 bases short and J 4 bases short, with 12 bases between. Germline V gene data show CDR1 as SGHNT and CDR2 as YYREEE (reference sequence). The CDR3 sequence is CASSRGTLGNTIYF. CDR3 DNA: TGTGCCAGCAGCCGCGGGACATTAGGAAACACCATATATTTT.

The table lists this clonotype with a few counts. The chain is built from TRBV2 and TRBJ1-4; D not certain. Germline CDR1 and CDR2: SNHLY and FYNNEI. V was clipped by 4 bases and J by 8 bases, with 5 bases between them. The CDR3 loop spans 11 amino acids. The CDR3 loop reads CASSAFEKLFF. For the CDR3, the DNA is TGTGCCAGCAGTGCCTTCGAAAAACTGTTTTTT.

The J gene is TRBJ2-2, the V gene TRBV7-8; 7 positions match TRBD2. Trimming took 6 bases from V and 0 from J; bases not matched to a gene: 4. The CDR3 is 15 residues long. Germline-derived CDR1 and CDR2 are SGHVS and FQNEAQ. The chain's CDR3 is CASRVRGANTGELFF. CDR3 nucleotide sequence: TGTGCCAGCAGGGTACGGGGGGCGAACACCGGGGAGCTGTTTTTT. The full variable domain, in which reference TRBV7-8 and TRBJ2-2 provide the parts outside the CDR3, is GAGVSQSPRYKVAKRGQDVALRCDPISGHVSLFWYQQALGQGPEFLTYFQNEAQLDKSGLPSDRFFAERPEGSVSTLKIQRTQQEDSAVYLCASRVRGANTGELFFGEGSRLTVL.

J is TRBJ2-1 and V is TRBV20-1, with 10 bases lining up with TRBD2. The CDR3 loop spans 15 amino acids. V lost 1 base, J lost 2 bases, and 2 bases stayed unmatched. Germline CDR1 DFQATT, CDR2 SNEGSKA (reference sequence). CDR3 residues: CSARGSGGAYNEQFF. The CDR3 nucleotides are TGCAGTGCTAGAGGGAGCGGGGGGGCCTACAATGAGCAGTTCTTC.